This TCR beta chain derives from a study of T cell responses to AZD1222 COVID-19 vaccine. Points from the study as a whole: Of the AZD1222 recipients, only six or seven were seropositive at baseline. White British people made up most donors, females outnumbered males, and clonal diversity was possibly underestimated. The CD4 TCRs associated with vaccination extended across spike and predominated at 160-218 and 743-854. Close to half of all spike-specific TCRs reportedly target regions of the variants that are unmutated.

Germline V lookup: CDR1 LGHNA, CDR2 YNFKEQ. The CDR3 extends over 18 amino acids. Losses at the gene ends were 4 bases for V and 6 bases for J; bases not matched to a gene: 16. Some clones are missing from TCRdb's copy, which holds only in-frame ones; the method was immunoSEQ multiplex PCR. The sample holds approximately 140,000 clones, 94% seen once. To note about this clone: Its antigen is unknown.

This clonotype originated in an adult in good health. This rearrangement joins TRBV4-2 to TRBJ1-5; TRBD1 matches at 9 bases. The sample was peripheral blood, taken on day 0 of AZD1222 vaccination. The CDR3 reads CASSPTQLRTGEGQPQHF. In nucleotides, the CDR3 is TGTGCCAGCAGCCCTACCCAGTTACGGACAGGGGAGGGTCAGCCCCAGCATTTT.